This TCR beta chain was identified in a study of blood T cells in healthy people across ages. General study points: The recorded TCR beta diversity per million T cells decreased in a roughly linear manner with age.

A second PCR of 7 to 11 cycles used a sample-barcoded 5' primer and a J-beta primer mix. Each CDR3 protein gets one entry after TCRdb re-called the 5' RACE reads with MiXCR. The data hold some 800,000 distinct CDR3 sequences, with roughly 25% observed a single time. With regard to this clonotype: The antigen is undetermined.

From germline, CDR1 is LGHDT and CDR2 YNNKEL (reference sequence). V gave up 0 bases and J gave up 5 bases; unmatched junction bases: 15. The CDR3 sequence is 19 residues long. These data were likewise used in another study, on T cells of mothers and their children. From that second work: At a sensitivity of about 92 clones per million clonotypes, no persistent microchimeric T cell clones appeared.

Specimen: blood. V usage is TRBV3-1 and J usage is TRBJ2-1; 8 nucleotides align to TRBD2. The sequence derives from a boy between 10 and 17 years old in good health. The CDR3 DNA follows: TGTGCCAGCAGCCAAGATCTAATGGCGGGGGGCTCCCTCCACAATGAGCAGTTCTTC. Its translation: CASSQDLMAGGSLHNEQFF.